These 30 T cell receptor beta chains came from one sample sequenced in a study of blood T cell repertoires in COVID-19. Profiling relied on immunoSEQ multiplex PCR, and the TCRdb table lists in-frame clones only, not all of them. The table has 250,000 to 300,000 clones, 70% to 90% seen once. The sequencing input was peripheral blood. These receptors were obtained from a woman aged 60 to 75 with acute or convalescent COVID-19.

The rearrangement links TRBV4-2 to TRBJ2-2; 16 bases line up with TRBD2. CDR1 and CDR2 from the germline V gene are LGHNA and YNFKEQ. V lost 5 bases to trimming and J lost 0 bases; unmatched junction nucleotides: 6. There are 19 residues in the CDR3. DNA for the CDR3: TGTGCCAGCAGCACTTCCGGGACTAGCGGGGGGGCGAACACCGGGGAGCTGTTTTTT. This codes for CASSTSGTSGGANTGELFF.

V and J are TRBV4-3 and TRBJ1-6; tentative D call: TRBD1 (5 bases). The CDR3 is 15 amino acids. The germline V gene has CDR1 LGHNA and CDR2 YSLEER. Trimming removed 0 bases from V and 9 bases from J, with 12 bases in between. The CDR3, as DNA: TGCGCCAGCAGCCAAGATCCCCAGGGATCTTCACCCCTCCACTTT. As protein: CASSQDPQGSSPLHF.

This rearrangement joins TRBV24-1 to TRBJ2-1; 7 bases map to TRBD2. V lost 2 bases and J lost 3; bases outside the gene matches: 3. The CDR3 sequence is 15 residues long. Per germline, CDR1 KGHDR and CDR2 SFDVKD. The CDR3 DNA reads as TGTGCCACCAGTGATTATGGACTAGACTACAATGAGCAGTTCTTC. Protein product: CATSDYGLDYNEQFF.

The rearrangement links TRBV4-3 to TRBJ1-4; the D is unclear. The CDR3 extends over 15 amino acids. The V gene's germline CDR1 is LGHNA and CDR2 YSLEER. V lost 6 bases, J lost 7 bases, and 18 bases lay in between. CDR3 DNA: TGCGCCAGCAGTCACTCCCCGCCAGGCTCTGAAAAACTGTTTTTT. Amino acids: CASSHSPPGSEKLFF.

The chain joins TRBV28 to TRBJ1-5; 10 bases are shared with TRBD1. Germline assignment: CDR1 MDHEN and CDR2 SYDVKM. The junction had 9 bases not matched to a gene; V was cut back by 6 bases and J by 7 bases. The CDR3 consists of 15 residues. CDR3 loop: CASSTGQGNRQPQHF. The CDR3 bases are TGTGCCAGCAGCACGGGACAGGGGAACCGACAGCCCCAGCATTTT.

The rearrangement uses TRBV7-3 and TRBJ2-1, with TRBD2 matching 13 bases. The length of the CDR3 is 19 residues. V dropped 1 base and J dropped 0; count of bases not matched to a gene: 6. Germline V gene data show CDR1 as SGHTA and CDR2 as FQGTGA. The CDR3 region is CASSLRGWTSGGSYNEQFF. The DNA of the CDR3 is TGTGCCAGCAGCTTAAGGGGGTGGACTAGCGGGGGCTCCTACAATGAGCAGTTCTTC.

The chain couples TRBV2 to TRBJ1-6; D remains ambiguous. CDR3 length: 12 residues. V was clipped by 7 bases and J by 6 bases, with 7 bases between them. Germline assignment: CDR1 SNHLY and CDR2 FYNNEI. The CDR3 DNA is TGTGCCAGCACTTTGAGTAATTCACCCCTCCACTTT. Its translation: CASTLSNSPLHF.

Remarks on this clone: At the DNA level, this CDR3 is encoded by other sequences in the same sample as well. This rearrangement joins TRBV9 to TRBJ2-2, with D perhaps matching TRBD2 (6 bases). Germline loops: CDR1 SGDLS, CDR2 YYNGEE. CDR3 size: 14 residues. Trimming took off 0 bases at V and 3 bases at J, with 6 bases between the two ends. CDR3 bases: TGTGCCAGCAGCGTAGGCGGGGACACCGGGGAGCTGTTTTTT. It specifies CASSVGGDTGELFF.

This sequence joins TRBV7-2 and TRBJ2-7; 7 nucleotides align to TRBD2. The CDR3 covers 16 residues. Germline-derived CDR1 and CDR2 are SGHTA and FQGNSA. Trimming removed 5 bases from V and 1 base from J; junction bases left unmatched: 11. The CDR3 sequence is CASSQRAGDRSYEQYF. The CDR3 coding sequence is TGTGCCAGCAGCCAGAGGGCGGGGGACCGTTCCTACGAGCAGTACTTC.

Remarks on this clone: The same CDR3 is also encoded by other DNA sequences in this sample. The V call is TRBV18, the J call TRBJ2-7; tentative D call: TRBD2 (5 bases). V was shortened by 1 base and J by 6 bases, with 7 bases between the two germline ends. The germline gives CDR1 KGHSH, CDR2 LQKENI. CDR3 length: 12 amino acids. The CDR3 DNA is TGTGCCAGCTCACCACAGGCGGGCGAGCAGTACTTC. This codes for CASSPQAGEQYF.

The CDR3 coding sequence is TGTGCCAGCAGCCGCGGCCAGATTAGCAATCAGCCCCAGCATTTT. Residues: CASSRGQISNQPQHF. The chain combines TRBV3-1 (or the pseudogene TRBV3-2) with TRBJ1-5; no clear D gene. Germline values: CDR1 LGHDT, CDR2 YNNKEL (reference sequence). The CDR3 runs to 15 residues. Trimming cost V 4 bases and J 0 bases, with 10 bases left between them.

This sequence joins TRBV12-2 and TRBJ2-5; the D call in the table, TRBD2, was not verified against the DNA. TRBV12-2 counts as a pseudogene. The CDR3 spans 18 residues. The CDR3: CASRPRGTSGGIEETQYF. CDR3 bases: TGTGCAAGTCGCCCGCGGGGGACTAGCGGGGGGATAGAAGAGACCCAGTACTTC.

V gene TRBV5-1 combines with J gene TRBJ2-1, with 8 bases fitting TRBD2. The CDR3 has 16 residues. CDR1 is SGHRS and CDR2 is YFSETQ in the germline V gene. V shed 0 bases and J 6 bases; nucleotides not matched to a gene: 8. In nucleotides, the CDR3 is TGCGCCAGCAGCTTGGCCTTAGCGGGATTGTTCAATGAGCAGTTCTTC. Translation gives CASSLALAGLFNEQFF. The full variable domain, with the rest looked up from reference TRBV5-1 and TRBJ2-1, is KAGVTQTPRYLIKTRGQQVTLSCSPISGHRSVSWYQQTPGQGLQFLFEYFSETQRNKGNFPGRFSGRQFSNSRSEMNVSTLELGDSALYLCASSLALAGLFNEQFFGPGTRLTVL.

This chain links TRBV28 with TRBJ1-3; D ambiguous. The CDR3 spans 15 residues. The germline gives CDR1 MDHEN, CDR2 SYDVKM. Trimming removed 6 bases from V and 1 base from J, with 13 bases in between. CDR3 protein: CASRPGSTSGNTIYF. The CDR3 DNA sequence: TGTGCCAGCAGGCCGGGATCCACTTCTGGAAACACCATATATTTT.

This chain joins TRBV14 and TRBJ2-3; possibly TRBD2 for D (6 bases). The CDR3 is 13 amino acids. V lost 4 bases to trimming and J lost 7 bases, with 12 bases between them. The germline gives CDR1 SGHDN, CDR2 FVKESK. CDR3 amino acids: CASSPNLAYTQYF. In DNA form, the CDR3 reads TGTGCCAGCAGCCCAAACCTAGCGTATACGCAGTATTTT.

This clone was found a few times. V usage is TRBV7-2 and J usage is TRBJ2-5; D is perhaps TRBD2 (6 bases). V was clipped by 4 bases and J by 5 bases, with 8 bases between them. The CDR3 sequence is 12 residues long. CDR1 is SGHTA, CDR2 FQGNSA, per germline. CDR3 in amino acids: CASSYGGETQYF. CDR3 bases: TGTGCCAGCAGCTATGGGGGGGAGACCCAGTACTTC.

CDR3 nucleotides: TGTGCCAGCAGCCAAGTTCCGACTCCGAACACTGAAGCTTTCTTT. Protein sequence: CASSQVPTPNTEAFF. The rearrangement links TRBV3-1 (or the pseudogene TRBV3-2) to TRBJ1-1; D ambiguous. Trimming removed 1 base from V and 1 base from J, with 10 bases in between. Germline assignment: CDR1 LGHDT and CDR2 YNNKEL (reference sequence). This CDR3 comprises 15 residues.

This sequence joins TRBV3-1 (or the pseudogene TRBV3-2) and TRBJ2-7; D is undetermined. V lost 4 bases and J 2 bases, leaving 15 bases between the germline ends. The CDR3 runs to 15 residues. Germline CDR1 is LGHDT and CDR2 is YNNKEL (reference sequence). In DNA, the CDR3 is TGTGCCAGCAGCCCCCTGACCGACATTCCCTACGAGCAGTACTTC. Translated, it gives CASSPLTDIPYEQYF.

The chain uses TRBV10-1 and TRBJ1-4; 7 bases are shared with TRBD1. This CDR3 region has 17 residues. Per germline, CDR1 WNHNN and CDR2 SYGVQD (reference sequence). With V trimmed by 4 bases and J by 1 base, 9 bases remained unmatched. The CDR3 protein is CASSALTGWLTNEKLFF. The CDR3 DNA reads TGCGCCAGCAGTGCCCTGACAGGGTGGTTAACTAATGAAAAACTGTTTTTT.

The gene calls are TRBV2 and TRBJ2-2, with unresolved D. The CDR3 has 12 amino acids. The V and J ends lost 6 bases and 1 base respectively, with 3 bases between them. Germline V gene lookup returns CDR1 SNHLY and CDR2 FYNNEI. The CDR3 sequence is CASRQNTGELFF. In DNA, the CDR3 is TGTGCCAGCAGACAGAACACCGGGGAGCTGTTTTTT.

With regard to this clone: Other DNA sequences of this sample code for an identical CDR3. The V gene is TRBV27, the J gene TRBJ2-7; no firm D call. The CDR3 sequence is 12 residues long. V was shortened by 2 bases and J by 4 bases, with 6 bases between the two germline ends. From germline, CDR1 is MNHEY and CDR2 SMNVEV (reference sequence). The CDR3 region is CASSLPGYEQYF. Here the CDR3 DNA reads TGTGCCAGCAGTTTACCCGGTTACGAGCAGTACTTC.

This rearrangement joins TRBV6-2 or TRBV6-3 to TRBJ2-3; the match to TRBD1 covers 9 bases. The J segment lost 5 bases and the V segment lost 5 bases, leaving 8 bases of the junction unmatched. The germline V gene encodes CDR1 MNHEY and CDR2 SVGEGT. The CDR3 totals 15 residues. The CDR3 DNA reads TGTGCCAGCAGTGGAGGGACAGGGTGGATAGATACGCAGTATTTT. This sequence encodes CASSGGTGWIDTQYF.

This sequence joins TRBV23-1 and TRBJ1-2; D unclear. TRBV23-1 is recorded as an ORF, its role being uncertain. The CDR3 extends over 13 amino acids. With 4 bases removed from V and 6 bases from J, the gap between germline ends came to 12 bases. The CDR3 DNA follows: TGCGCCAGCAGTCTAGAACCTACAGATGGCTACACCTTC. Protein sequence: CASSLEPTDGYTF.

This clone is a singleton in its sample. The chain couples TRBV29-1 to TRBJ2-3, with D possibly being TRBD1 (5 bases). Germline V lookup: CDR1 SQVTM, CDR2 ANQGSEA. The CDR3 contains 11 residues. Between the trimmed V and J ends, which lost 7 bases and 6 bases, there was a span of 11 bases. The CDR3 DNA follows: TGCAGCGGGGGCTACGGGGATACGCAGTATTTT. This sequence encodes CSGGYGDTQYF.

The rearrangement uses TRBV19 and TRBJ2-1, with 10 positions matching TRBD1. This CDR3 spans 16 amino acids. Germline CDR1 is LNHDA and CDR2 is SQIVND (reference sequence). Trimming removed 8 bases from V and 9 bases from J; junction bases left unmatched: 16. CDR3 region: CASSIRIGTGASEQFF. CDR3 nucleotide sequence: TGTGCCAGTTCCATCCGAATCGGGACAGGGGCGAGTGAGCAGTTCTTC.

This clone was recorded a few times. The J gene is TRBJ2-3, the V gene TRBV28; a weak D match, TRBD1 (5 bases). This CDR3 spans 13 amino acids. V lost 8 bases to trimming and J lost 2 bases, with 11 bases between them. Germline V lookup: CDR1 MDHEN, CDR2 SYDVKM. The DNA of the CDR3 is TGTGCCAGCCGATCAGGGAACACAGATACGCAGTATTTT. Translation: CASRSGNTDTQYF.

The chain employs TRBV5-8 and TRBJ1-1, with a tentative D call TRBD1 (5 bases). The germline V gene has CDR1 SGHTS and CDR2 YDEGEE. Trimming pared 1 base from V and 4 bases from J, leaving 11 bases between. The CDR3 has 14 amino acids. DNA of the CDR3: TGTGCCAGCAGCTTGCCAGGGTTGGCCACTGAAGCTTTCTTT. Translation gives CASSLPGLATEAFF. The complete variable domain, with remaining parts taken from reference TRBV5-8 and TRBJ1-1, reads EAGVTQSPTHLIKTRGQQATLRCSPISGHTSVYWYQQALGLGLQFLLWYDEGEERNRGNFPPRFSGRQFPNYSSELNVNALELEDSALYLCASSLPGLATEAFFGQGTRLTVV.

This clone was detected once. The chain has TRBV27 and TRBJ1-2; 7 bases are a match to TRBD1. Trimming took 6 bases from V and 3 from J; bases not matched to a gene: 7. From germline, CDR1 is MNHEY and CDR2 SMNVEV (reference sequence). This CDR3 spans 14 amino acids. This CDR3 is CASSRRDSYYGYTF. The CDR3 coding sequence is TGTGCCAGCAGCCGAAGGGACAGCTACTATGGCTACACCTTC.

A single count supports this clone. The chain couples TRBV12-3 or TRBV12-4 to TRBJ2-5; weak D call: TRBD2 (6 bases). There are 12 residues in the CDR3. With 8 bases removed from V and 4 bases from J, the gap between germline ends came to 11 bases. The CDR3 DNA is TGTGCCAGCTCGATGCGGGGAGAGACCCAGTACTTC. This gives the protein CASSMRGETQYF.

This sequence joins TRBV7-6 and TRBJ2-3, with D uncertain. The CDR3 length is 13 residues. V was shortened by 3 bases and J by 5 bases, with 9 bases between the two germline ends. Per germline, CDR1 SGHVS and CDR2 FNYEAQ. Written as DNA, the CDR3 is TGTGCCAGCAGCTTCGGGTTGGGAGATACGCAGTATTTT. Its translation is CASSFGLGDTQYF.